The sequence of this TCR beta chain was determined in a study of CD8+CD57+ T cells in acquired aplastic anemia. About the research overall: The study obtained an average of about 3.2 ug of DNA from sorted CD4+ and CD8+ cells. The average read count for CD4+ cells in healthy donors was some 9.9 million. Study-level points and caveats: The study found no significant CD8+ Simpson's diversity difference between patients and controls. Around 29 CD8+ CDR3 sequences were shared between patients and controls.

This clonotype has just a few counts. The antigen is undetermined. Germline and junction disagree at one end, which may indicate a read error. Genomic DNA constituted the template upon which TCR beta VDJ and CDR3 profiling was performed. Each CDR3 protein gets one entry after TCRdb re-called the reads with MiXCR. The profile shows 35,000 to 45,000 distinct CDR3 sequences, approximately 67% of them singletons. Germline lookup yields CDR1 MDHEN and CDR2 SYDVKM. This CDR3 contains 17 residues. V usage is TRBV28 and J usage is TRBJ1-1; possible D gene TRBD1, 6 bases. This receptor was taken from a human donor in good health, serving as a control. The specimen sequenced was sorted CD4+, CD8+, or CD8+CD57+ T cells (not recorded which) from PBMCs. The DNA for the CDR3 is TGTGCCAGCAGCGTAGTAAATCCGGGCAGACGGGACACTGAAGCCCTCTTT. Protein sequence: CASSVVNPGRRDTEALF.